This entry describes one T cell receptor beta chain. The antigen is unknown. Regarding time point: cycle 4 day 1 (C4D1), after more than 5 weeks of nivolumab. Patients all relapsed after autologous stem cell transplantation, and there was variation in brentuximab vedotin exposure. Method: immunoSEQ multiplex PCR; TCRdb's copy keeps in-frame clones and lacks some. The sample carries about 92,000 clones, more than 80% recorded once. The data stem from a study of PD-1 blockade in classical Hodgkin lymphoma. Study outcomes and limitations: Compared with healthy donors, newly diagnosed patients reportedly showed lower baseline TCR diversity. What drove the repertoire differences, possibly disease activity or prior therapy, has not been defined.

V was clipped by 8 bases and J by 3 bases, with 20 bases between them. Germline loops: CDR1 MNHEY, CDR2 SVGAGI. CDR3 length: 15 amino acids. The sample consisted of peripheral blood mononuclear cells (PBMCs), taken before the fourth cycle of nivolumab. The source of this sequence is a human donor with classical Hodgkin lymphoma. V is TRBV6-5 and J is TRBJ2-7, with D tentatively TRBD1 or TRBD2 (5 bases each). The CDR3 loop reads CASSNAGTGSYEQYF. The DNA for the CDR3 is TGTGCCAGCTCAAACGCCGGGACGGGGAGCTACGAGCAGTACTTC.